This TCR beta chain was retrieved from a study of blood T cell repertoires in COVID-19. The wider study: COVID-19 samples, acute and convalescent, were from the United States, Italy and Spain. PBMCs, B-cell-depleted T cells, or T cells were the source of the cDNA or gDNA that made up the material.

In the study's own analysis: Amplifying reference gene primers gave estimates of nucleated cell counts. Produced via immunoSEQ multiplex PCR; TCRdb's table is partial and in-frame only. V and J calls plus clone size are reproduced from that table; the DNA served to infer D and trimming. The sample carries some 250,000 clones, approximately 90% recorded once. The germline V gene encodes CDR1 KGHSH and CDR2 LQKENI. V was pared by 4 bases and J by 1 base, with 7 bases between. The CDR3 is 13 residues long. The chain couples TRBV18 to TRBJ1-1; D is uncertain. The receptor was isolated from a woman aged 35 to 49 who had recovered from COVID-19. The sequenced material came from peripheral blood. The CDR3 bases are TGTGCCAGCTCACAGGAGGGGAACACTGAAGCTTTCTTT. This sequence encodes CASSQEGNTEAFF.